This record looks at one T cell receptor beta chain sequence and its context. Its antigen remains unidentified. The data were obtained in a study of early T cells in non-severe SARS-CoV-2 infection. Across the study: Whole-blood bulk RNA, unsorted, was sequenced, and chains were unpaired. Study conclusions and caveats: Anti-spike CD8 responses were favored in VDJdb matching, and private and CD4 specificities were missed.

Unique molecular identifiers were added to individual cDNA molecules. TCRdb re-analysed the 5' RACE reads in MiXCR, keeping a single row per CDR3 protein. The sample yields approximately 66,000 distinct CDR3 sequences, approximately 13% seen once. The CDR3 is 17 residues long. The ends lost 1 base at V and 1 base at J; junction bases unmatched: 6. Germline V gives CDR1 LGHDT, CDR2 YNNKEL (reference sequence). The specimen was whole blood. This sequence was found in an adult who was a healthcare worker with PCR-confirmed SARS-CoV-2 infection or an uninfected control (not recorded which). The chain carries TRBV3-1 and TRBJ2-4, with TRBD2 matching 8 bases. CDR3 sequence (DNA): TGTGCCAGCAGCCAAGTTGCGACTAGCGTGGCCAAAAACATTCAGTACTTC. It translates to CASSQVATSVAKNIQYF.